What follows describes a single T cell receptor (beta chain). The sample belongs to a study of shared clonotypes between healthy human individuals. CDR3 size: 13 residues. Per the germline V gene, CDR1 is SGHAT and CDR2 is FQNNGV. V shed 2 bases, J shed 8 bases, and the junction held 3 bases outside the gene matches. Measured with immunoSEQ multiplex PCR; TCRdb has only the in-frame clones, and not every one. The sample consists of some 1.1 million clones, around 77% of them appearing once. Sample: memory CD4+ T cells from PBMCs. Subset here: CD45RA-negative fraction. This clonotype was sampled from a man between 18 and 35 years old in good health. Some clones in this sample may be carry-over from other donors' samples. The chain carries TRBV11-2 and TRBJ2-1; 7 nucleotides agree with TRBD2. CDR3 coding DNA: TGTGCCAGCAGCTTACGGGGAGGGGATGAGCAGTTCTTC. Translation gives CASSLRGGDEQFF. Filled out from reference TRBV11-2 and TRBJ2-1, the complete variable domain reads EAGVAQSPRYKIIEKRQSVAFWCNPISGHATLYWYQQILGQGPKLLIQFQNNGVVDDSQLPKDRFSAERLKGVDSTLKIQPAKLEDSAVYLCASSLRGGDEQFFGPGTRLTVL.